The entry below gives a single T cell receptor (beta chain) sequence along with its context. The sample is drawn from a study of blood T cell repertoires in COVID-19. Overall study context: Sources were T cells, B-cell-depleted T cells, or PBMCs; the material itself was cDNA or gDNA.

Trimming removed 2 bases from V and 5 bases from J, with 28 bases in between. This CDR3 has 19 residues. In germline, CDR1 is SGHDN, CDR2 FVKESK. Original analysis: Amplification of reference gene primers was used by the study to estimate nucleated cell counts. TCRdb's table, derived via immunoSEQ multiplex PCR, lists solely in-frame clones and lacks some. That table supplies the V and J calls and clone size; D and trimming were determined from the DNA. The data show some 180,000 clones, about four fifths seen once. The sample consisted of peripheral blood. The TCR originated in a woman aged 70-85 years who had recovered from COVID-19. The chain uses TRBV14 and TRBJ2-7, with a possible D match to TRBD1 (6 bases). CDR3 sequence (DNA): TGTGCCAGCAGCCAATACAGGGCTGGGGTACGGGTTTGGGAAAACGAGCAGTACTTC. Its protein is CASSQYRAGVRVWENEQYF.